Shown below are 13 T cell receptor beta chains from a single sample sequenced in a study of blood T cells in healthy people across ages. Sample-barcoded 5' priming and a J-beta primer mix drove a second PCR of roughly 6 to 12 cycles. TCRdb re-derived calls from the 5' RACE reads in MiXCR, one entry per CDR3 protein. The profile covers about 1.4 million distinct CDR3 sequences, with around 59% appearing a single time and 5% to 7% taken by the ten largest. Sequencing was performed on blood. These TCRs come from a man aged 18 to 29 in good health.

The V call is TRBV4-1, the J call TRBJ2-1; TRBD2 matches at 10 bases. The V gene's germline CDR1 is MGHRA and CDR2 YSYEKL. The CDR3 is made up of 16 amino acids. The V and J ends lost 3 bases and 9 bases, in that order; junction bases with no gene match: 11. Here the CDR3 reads CASSHPGTSGIGEQFF. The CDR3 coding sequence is TGCGCCAGCAGCCACCCAGGCACTAGCGGGATTGGTGAGCAGTTCTTC.

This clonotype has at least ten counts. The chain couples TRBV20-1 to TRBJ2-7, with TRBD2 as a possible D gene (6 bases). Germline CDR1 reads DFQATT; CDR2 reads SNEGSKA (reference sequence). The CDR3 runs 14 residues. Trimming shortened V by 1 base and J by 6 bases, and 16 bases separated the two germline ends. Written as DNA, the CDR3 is TGCAGTGCTAGAGTACCGGGACTCCCTATCGAGCAGTACTTC. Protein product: CSARVPGLPIEQYF.

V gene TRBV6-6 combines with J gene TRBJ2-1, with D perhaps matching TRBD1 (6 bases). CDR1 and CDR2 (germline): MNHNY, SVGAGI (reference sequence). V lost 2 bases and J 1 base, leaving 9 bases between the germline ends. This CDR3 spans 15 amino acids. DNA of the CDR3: TGTGCCAGCAGTTACACAGGGAAGTCCTACAATGAGCAGTTCTTC. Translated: CASSYTGKSYNEQFF.

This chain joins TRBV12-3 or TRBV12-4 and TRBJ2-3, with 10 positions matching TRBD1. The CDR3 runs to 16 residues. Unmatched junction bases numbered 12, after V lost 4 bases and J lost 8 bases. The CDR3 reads CASSSHPGTGAGTQYF. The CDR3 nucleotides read TGTGCCAGCAGTTCCCACCCCGGGACAGGGGCGGGTACGCAGTATTTT.

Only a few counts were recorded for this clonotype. CDR3 residues: CASSWDREQTQYF. CDR3 nucleotide sequence: TGTGCCAGCAGCTGGGACAGGGAACAGACCCAGTACTTC. The chain employs TRBV9 and TRBJ2-5; 9 bases are shared with TRBD1. The CDR3 runs to 13 residues. V lost 4 bases to trimming and J lost 6 bases; unmatched junction nucleotides: 4. Germline V CDR1 and CDR2: SGDLS, YYNGEE.

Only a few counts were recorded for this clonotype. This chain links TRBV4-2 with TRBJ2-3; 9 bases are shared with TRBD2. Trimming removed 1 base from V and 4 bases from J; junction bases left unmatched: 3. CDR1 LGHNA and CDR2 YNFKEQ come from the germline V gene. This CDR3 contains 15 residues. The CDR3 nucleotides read TGTGCCAGCAGCCAAGCCGGCGGGGGGGCAGATACGCAGTATTTT. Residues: CASSQAGGGADTQYF.

The CDR3: CASSLWAGEYEQYF. CDR3 nucleotides: TGCGCCAGCAGCTTGTGGGCCGGAGAGTACGAGCAGTACTTC. The chain is built from TRBV5-1 and TRBJ2-5; no reliable D call. The last part of the DNA fits TRBJ2-7 better; the J call may be wrong. CDR1 SGHRS and CDR2 YFSETQ come from the germline V gene. The CDR3 is 14 amino acids.

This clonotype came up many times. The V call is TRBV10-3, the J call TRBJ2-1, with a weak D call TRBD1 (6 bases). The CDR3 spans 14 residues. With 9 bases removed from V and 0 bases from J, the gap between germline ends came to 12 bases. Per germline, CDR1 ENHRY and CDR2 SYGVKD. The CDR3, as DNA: TGTGCCATTGTGGGGGCTAGCTCCTACAATGAGCAGTTCTTC. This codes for CAIVGASSYNEQFF.

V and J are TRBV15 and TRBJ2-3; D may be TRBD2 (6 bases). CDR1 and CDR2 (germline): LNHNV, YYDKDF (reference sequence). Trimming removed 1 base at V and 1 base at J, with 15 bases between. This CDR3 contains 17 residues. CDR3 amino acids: CATSRGEGRGGTDTQYF. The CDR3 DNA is TGTGCCACCAGCAGAGGGGAAGGGCGGGGAGGCACAGATACGCAGTATTTT.

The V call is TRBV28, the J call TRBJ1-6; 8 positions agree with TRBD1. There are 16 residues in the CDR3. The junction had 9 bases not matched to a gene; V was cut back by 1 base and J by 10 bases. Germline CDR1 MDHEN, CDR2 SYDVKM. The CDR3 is CASSLFTGGPPSPLHF. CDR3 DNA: TGTGCCAGCAGTTTATTTACAGGGGGACCACCCTCACCCCTCCACTTT. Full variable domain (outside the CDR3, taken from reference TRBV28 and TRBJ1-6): DVKVTQSSRYLVKRTGEKVFLECVQDMDHENMFWYRQDPGLGLRLIYFSYDVKMKEKGDIPEGYSVSREKKERFSLILESASTNQTSMYLCASSLFTGGPPSPLHFGNGTRLTVT.

CDR3 in DNA: TGTGCCAGCAAACCCCGGGACTCCTACGAGCAGTACTTC. Its protein product is CASKPRDSYEQYF. The chain joins TRBV2 to TRBJ2-7, with a tentative D call TRBD2 (5 bases). The V end was cut by 7 bases, the J end by 0 bases, with 10 bases between. Germline V gene sequence: CDR1 SNHLY, CDR2 FYNNEI. The CDR3 has 13 amino acids.

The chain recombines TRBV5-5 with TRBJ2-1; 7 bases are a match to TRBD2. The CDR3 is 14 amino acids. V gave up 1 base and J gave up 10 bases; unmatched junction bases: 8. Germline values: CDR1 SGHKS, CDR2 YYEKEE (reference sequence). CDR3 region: CASSLQRERGEQFF. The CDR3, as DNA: TGTGCCAGCAGCTTGCAGCGGGAACGCGGAGAGCAGTTCTTC.

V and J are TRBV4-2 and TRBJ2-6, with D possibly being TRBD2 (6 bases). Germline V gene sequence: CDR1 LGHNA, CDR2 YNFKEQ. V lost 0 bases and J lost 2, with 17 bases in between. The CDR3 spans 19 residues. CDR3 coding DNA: TGTGCCAGCAGCCAAGAGTTCGCTAGCGCGGGCACTGGGGCCAACGTCCTGACTTTC. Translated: CASSQEFASAGTGANVLTF.